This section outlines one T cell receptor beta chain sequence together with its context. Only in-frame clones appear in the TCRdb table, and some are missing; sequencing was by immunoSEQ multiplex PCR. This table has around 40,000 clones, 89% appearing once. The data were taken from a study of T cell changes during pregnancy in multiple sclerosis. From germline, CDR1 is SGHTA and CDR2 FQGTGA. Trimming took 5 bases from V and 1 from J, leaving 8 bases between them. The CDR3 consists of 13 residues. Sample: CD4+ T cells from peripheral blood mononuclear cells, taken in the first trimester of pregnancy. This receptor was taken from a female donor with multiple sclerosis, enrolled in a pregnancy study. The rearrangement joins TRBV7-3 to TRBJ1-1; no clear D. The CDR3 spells CASSQNENTEAFF. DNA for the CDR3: TGTGCCAGCAGCCAGAATGAGAACACTGAAGCTTTCTTT. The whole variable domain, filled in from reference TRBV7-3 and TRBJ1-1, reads GAGVSQTPSNKVTEKGKYVELRCDPISGHTALYWYRQSLGQGPEFLIYFQGTGAADDSGLPNDRFFAVRPEGSVSTLKIQRTERGDSAVYLCASSQNENTEAFFGQGTRLTVV.